This T cell receptor beta chain was identified during a study of HIV-infected patients and healthy controls. V dropped 0 bases and J dropped 7 bases, with 11 bases sitting between them. CDR1 is GTSNPN, CDR2 SVGIG, per germline (reference sequence). This CDR3 is 13 amino acids long. TCRdb used MiXCR to reprocess the 5' RACE reads, holding one entry per CDR3 protein. This table holds around 67,000 distinct CDR3 sequences, approximately 16% found once. This clonotype was counted between two and nine times. The origin of this receptor is a human donor in good health. The chain joins TRBV30 to TRBJ2-3, with D hard to call. Sequencing was done on a sample of CD4+ T cells from blood. CDR3 in amino acids: CAWSVPAANTQYF. CDR3 in DNA: TGTGCCTGGAGTGTACCAGCAGCAAATACGCAGTATTTT.